This T cell receptor (beta chain) is drawn from a study of blood T cell repertoires in COVID-19. The authors' processing: The assay estimated nucleated cells by amplifying reference gene primers. TCRdb's table, derived via immunoSEQ multiplex PCR, lists solely in-frame clones and lacks some. For V, J and clone size, that table is used; D and trimming come from the DNA. This sample has 250,000 to 300,000 clones; more than 85% occur once, and the top ten carry over 7.5%. Per the germline V gene, CDR1 is KGHSH and CDR2 is LQKENI. The CDR3 length is 15 residues. V shed 0 bases, J shed 7 bases, and the junction held 7 bases outside the gene matches.

Sequenced sample: PBMCs or T cells enriched from blood (not recorded which). The sequence derives from a man aged 40-50 years who had recovered from COVID-19. The chain employs TRBV18 and TRBJ2-5; 8 nucleotides agree with TRBD1. CDR3 amino acids: CASSPPQGAGGTQYF. The CDR3 DNA reads TGTGCCAGCTCACCACCTCAGGGGGCTGGTGGGACCCAGTACTTC.